This TCR beta chain was documented in a study of cytomegalovirus exposure and HLA in healthy donors. PCR primers comprised 60 Vbeta and 13 Jbeta primers. The method was immunoSEQ multiplex PCR; TCRdb's version includes in-frame clones alone and lacks a portion of them. The sample lists roughly 130,000 clones, roughly two thirds seen once, with about 1.2% in the top ten. In germline, CDR1 is SEHNR, CDR2 FQNEAQ (reference sequence). This CDR3 spans 15 amino acids. V lost 1 base to trimming and J lost 5 bases; unmatched junction nucleotides: 5. The chain joins TRBV7-9 to TRBJ2-3, with TRBD1 matching over 8 bases. The sample was PBMCs. This sequence originates from a woman aged 35 to 49 in good health and CMV-seronegative. In nucleotides, the CDR3 is TGTGCCAGCAGCTTAGGACAGGGGCAGGAAGATACGCAGTATTTT. Protein: CASSLGQGQEDTQYF. The full variable domain, completed using reference TRBV7-9 and TRBJ2-3, is DTGVSQNPRHKITKRGQNVTFRCDPISEHNRLYWYRQTLGQGPEFLTYFQNEAQLEKSRLLSDRFSAERPKGSFSTLEIQRTEQGDSAMYLCASSLGQGQEDTQYFGPGTRLTVL.